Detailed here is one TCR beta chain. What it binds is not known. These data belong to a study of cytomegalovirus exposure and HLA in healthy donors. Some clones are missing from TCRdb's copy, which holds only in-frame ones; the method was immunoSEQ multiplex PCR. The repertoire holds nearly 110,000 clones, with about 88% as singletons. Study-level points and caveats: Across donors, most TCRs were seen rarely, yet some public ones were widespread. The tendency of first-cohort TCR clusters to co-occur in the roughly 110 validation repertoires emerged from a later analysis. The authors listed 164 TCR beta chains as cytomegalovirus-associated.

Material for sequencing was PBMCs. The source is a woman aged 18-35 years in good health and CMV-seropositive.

The CDR3 region is CASSWPPRQGVGYTF. The CDR3 nucleotides are TGTGCCAGCAGCTGGCCCCCCCGGCAGGGGGTTGGCTACACCTTC. This sequence joins TRBV7-9 and TRBJ1-2, with TRBD1 matching over 7 bases. The length of the CDR3 is 15 residues. The germline V gene has CDR1 SEHNR and CDR2 FQNEAQ (reference sequence). V trimming: 4 bases; J trimming: 7 bases; junction bases outside the gene matches: 12.